These 29 T cell receptor beta chains were sequenced from one sample in a study of cytomegalovirus exposure and HLA in healthy donors. Measured with immunoSEQ multiplex PCR; TCRdb has only the in-frame clones, and not every one. The sample lists about 98,000 clones, about 94% occurring once. Sample: PBMCs. These receptors came from a young woman in good health and CMV-seronegative.

V and J are TRBV6-4 and TRBJ1-2; the D is unclear. The CDR3 contains 15 residues. Trimming shortened V by 2 bases and J by 0 bases, and 10 bases separated the two germline ends. Germline loops: CDR1 MRHNA, CDR2 SNTAGT. CDR3 in amino acids: CASSDLTEANYGYTF. For the CDR3, the DNA is TGTGCCAGCAGTGACCTGACGGAGGCTAACTATGGCTACACCTTC.

V is TRBV9 and J is TRBJ2-1; 7 nucleotides match TRBD2. This CDR3 spans 15 amino acids. Germline CDR1 is SGDLS and CDR2 is YYNGEE. Germline trimming cut 4 bases from V and 2 bases from J; bases unmatched to any gene: 6. The CDR3 bases are TGTGCCAGCAGCACCCGGGACTATACCTACAATGAGCAGTTCTTC. This codes for CASSTRDYTYNEQFF.

The chain employs TRBV6-1 and TRBJ2-2; TRBD2 is a possible D gene (6 bases). The CDR3 runs to 15 residues. With 7 bases removed from V and 0 bases from J, the gap between germline ends came to 12 bases. Germline V gives CDR1 MNHNS, CDR2 SASEGT. The CDR3 spells CASTVAGPNTGELFF. Written as DNA, the CDR3 is TGTGCCAGCACGGTGGCGGGGCCGAACACCGGGGAGCTGTTTTTT.

The chain combines TRBV4-2 with TRBJ2-1, with 7 bases that match TRBD2. This CDR3 contains 15 residues. Germline values: CDR1 LGHNA, CDR2 YNFKEQ. Trimming cost V 3 bases and J 9 bases; bases outside gene matches: 11. The DNA for the CDR3 is TGTGCCAGCAGCCAGCCGACTAGCTTGGGGTCTGAGCAGTTCTTC. This codes for CASSQPTSLGSEQFF.

This clone was detected once. The V gene is TRBV5-6, the J gene TRBJ2-7, with D uncertain. The CDR3 is 13 residues long. V lost 0 bases and J 0 bases, leaving 4 bases between the germline ends. Germline assignment: CDR1 SGHDT and CDR2 YYEEEE. This chain's CDR3 is CASSLALSYEQYF. CDR3 DNA: TGTGCCAGCAGCTTGGCTCTCTCCTACGAGCAGTACTTC.

In DNA form, the CDR3 reads TGCGCCAGCAGCCAAGGTAGGGCGGGGGACTACGAGCAGTACTTC. Its translation is CASSQGRAGDYEQYF. The chain joins TRBV4-1 to TRBJ2-7; TRBD2 aligns across 7 bases. CDR1 and CDR2 from the germline V gene are MGHRA and YSYEKL. This CDR3 has 15 residues. Trimming removed 1 base from V and 3 bases from J; junction bases left unmatched: 6.

The chain joins TRBV4-3 to TRBJ2-3; a weak D match, TRBD1 (6 bases). The CDR3 consists of 13 residues. CDR1 LGHNA and CDR2 YSLEER come from the germline V gene. Trimming pared 2 bases from V and 6 bases from J, leaving 9 bases between. The CDR3 nucleotides read TGCGCCAGCAGCCAAAACAGGGACGATACGCAGTATTTT. Amino acid sequence: CASSQNRDDTQYF.

This CDR3 reads CASSYPEGQGNGYTF. The DNA for the CDR3 is TGTGCCAGCAGTTACCCCGAGGGACAGGGAAATGGCTACACCTTC. V is TRBV6-5 and J is TRBJ1-2; 9 bases agree with TRBD1. Germline lookup yields CDR1 MNHEY and CDR2 SVGAGI. There are 15 residues in the CDR3. V shed 2 bases and J 6 bases; nucleotides not matched to a gene: 7.

DNA of the CDR3: TGTGCCTGGGCGAGCATAGCGGGGGATTACAATGAGCAGTTCTTC. Residues: CAWASIAGDYNEQFF. The J gene is TRBJ2-1, the V gene TRBV30; TRBD2 matches at 9 bases. The V segment lost 5 bases and the J segment 4 bases; nucleotides outside the gene matches: 9. The CDR3 totals 15 residues. Germline CDR1 is GTSNPN and CDR2 is SVGIG (reference sequence).

The chain carries TRBV7-9 and TRBJ2-1; TRBD2 matches 8 bases. The ends lost 8 bases at V and 8 bases at J; junction bases unmatched: 17. CDR1 and CDR2 from the germline V gene are SEHNR and FQNEAQ (reference sequence). The CDR3 runs 16 residues. The CDR3: CASVPGWAAGGDEQFF. CDR3 sequence (DNA): TGTGCCAGCGTCCCTGGCTGGGCTGCCGGGGGGGATGAGCAGTTCTTC.

The chain has TRBV10-3 and TRBJ2-1; 13 nucleotides line up with TRBD2. This CDR3 comprises 15 residues. Trimming at V came to 7 bases and at J to 4 bases, leaving 4 bases not matched to a gene. Germline-derived CDR1 and CDR2 are ENHRY and SYGVKD. The CDR3 coding sequence is TGTGCCATCATGACTAGCGGGGGGCCATACAATGAGCAGTTCTTC. This codes for CAIMTSGGPYNEQFF.

The V and J genes are TRBV6-6 and TRBJ1-4; D uncertain. The CDR3 loop spans 13 amino acids. The V gene lost 2 bases and the J gene lost 7 bases, with 8 bases spanning the gap. From germline, CDR1 is MNHNY and CDR2 SVGAGI (reference sequence). CDR3 in amino acids: CASSYERSEKLFF. The CDR3 nucleotides are TGTGCCAGCAGTTACGAGAGGAGTGAAAAACTGTTTTTT.

This chain connects TRBV11-3 to TRBJ2-1; 11 bases are shared with TRBD2. The CDR3 runs 15 residues. Trimming cost V 2 bases and J 7 bases; bases outside gene matches: 4. Germline CDR1 reads SGHNT; CDR2 reads YENEEA. The DNA of the CDR3 is TGTGCCAGCAGCTTATCCCGGACTAGCGGGAATGAGCAGTTCTTC. Its protein product is CASSLSRTSGNEQFF. Full variable domain (outside the CDR3, taken from reference TRBV11-3 and TRBJ2-1): EAGVVQSPRYKIIEKKQPVAFWCNPISGHNTLYWYLQNLGQGPELLIRYENEEAVDDSQLPKDRFSAERLKGVDSTLKIQPAELGDSAVYLCASSLSRTSGNEQFFGPGTRLTVL.

This clone appeared a few times. The chain combines TRBV5-1 with TRBJ1-2, with 11 positions matching TRBD1. V dropped 4 bases and J dropped 5; count of bases not matched to a gene: 7. The CDR3 is 15 residues long. The germline gives CDR1 SGHRS, CDR2 YFSETQ. For the CDR3, the DNA is TGCGCCAGCAGCCTTTGGACAGGGGGCGGGTATGGCTACACCTTC. It codes for CASSLWTGGGYGYTF.

J is TRBJ2-1 and V is TRBV29-1, with 7 bases identical to TRBD2. This CDR3 is 13 amino acids long. V lost 8 bases, J lost 7 bases, and 11 bases stayed unmatched. CDR1 is SQVTM and CDR2 is ANQGSEA in the germline V gene. The CDR3: CSSRPVGGNEQFF. DNA for the CDR3: TGCAGCTCCCGACCCGTGGGAGGGAATGAGCAGTTCTTC.

The chain links TRBV27 to TRBJ1-2; D unclear. The length of the CDR3 is 14 residues. The germline gives CDR1 MNHEY, CDR2 SMNVEV (reference sequence). Trimming left V 1 base short and J 0 bases short, with 6 bases between. The CDR3 spells CASSLYPANYGYTF. The CDR3 coding sequence is TGTGCCAGCAGTTTATATCCAGCTAACTATGGCTACACCTTC.

The rearrangement links TRBV27 to TRBJ1-1; D gene ambiguous. Germline loops: CDR1 MNHEY, CDR2 SMNVEV (reference sequence). The CDR3 extends over 17 amino acids. V shed 5 bases and J shed 1 base, with 20 bases lying between them. CDR3 sequence: CASSIRLQPRPNTEAFF. As DNA, the CDR3 is TGTGCCAGCAGTATTAGACTGCAACCCCGACCGAACACTGAAGCTTTCTTT.

J is TRBJ1-5 and V is TRBV30; D gene ambiguous. V was trimmed by 5 bases and J by 4 bases, leaving 21 bases between them. CDR3 size: 16 residues. Germline V gene lookup returns CDR1 GTSNPN and CDR2 SVGIG (reference sequence). CDR3: CAWSLGKSGKNQPQHF. DNA for the CDR3: TGTGCCTGGTCGTTGGGCAAATCGGGGAAAAATCAGCCCCAGCATTTT.

The CDR3 DNA is TGTGCCAGCAGTGAACTAGCGGAAGAGACCCAGTACTTC. It encodes CASSELAEETQYF. This chain uses TRBV2 with TRBJ2-5, with 7 bases aligning to TRBD2. Per the germline V gene, CDR1 is SNHLY and CDR2 is FYNNEI. Losses at the gene ends were 2 bases for V and 3 bases for J; bases not matched to a gene: 0. This CDR3 spans 13 amino acids. Variable domain in full (rest from reference TRBV2 and TRBJ2-5): EPEVTQTPSHQVTQMGQEVILRCVPISNHLYFYWYRQILGQKVEFLVSFYNNEISEKSEIFDDQFSVERPDGSNFTLKIRSTKLEDSAMYFCASSELAEETQYFGPGTRLLVL.

CDR3: CASSSRLLEDTQYF. CDR3 bases: TGCGCCAGCAGCTCGCGACTACTTGAAGATACGCAGTATTTT. This chain joins TRBV5-1 and TRBJ2-3; D perhaps matches TRBD2 (5 bases). Looked up from germline, CDR1 is SGHRS and CDR2 is YFSETQ. This CDR3 contains 14 residues. V lost 3 bases, J lost 5 bases, and 13 bases lay in between.

This chain links TRBV5-1 with TRBJ1-1; 9 nucleotides match TRBD1. The CDR3 is 17 amino acids. Germline V gene data show CDR1 as SGHRS and CDR2 as YFSETQ. The trim removed 4 bases at V and 1 base at J, leaving 11 bases unmatched. CDR3 region: CASSRIDRGVTNTEAFF. The CDR3 nucleotides read TGCGCCAGCAGCCGGATCGACAGGGGGGTAACGAACACTGAAGCTTTCTTT. The entire variable domain, with the rest obtained from reference TRBV5-1 and TRBJ1-1, is as follows: KAGVTQTPRYLIKTRGQQVTLSCSPISGHRSVSWYQQTPGQGLQFLFEYFSETQRNKGNFPGRFSGRQFSNSRSEMNVSTLELGDSALYLCASSRIDRGVTNTEAFFGQGTRLTVV.

The V gene is TRBV7-8, the J gene TRBJ2-7, with no clear D. Germline loops: CDR1 SGHVS, CDR2 FQNEAQ. The CDR3 is 14 residues long. Trimming cost V 10 bases and J 3 bases, with 19 bases left between them. CDR3 nucleotides: TGTGCCACCTCTCTTAACTGGTCTGGCTACGAGCAGTACTTC. Residues: CATSLNWSGYEQYF. Variable domain in full (rest from reference TRBV7-8 and TRBJ2-7): GAGVSQSPRYKVAKRGQDVALRCDPISGHVSLFWYQQALGQGPEFLTYFQNEAQLDKSGLPSDRFFAERPEGSVSTLKIQRTQQEDSAVYLCATSLNWSGYEQYFGPGTRLTVT.

This sequence joins TRBV27 and TRBJ1-2, with D possibly TRBD1 on 5 matching bases. Trimming took 5 bases from V and 4 from J, leaving 11 bases between them. Germline CDR1 MNHEY, CDR2 SMNVEV (reference sequence). The CDR3 is 13 residues long. Written as DNA, the CDR3 is TGTGCCAGCAGTCTCAGGGCGAGCTATGGCTACACCTTC. Translated, it gives CASSLRASYGYTF.

CDR3 nucleotide sequence: TGTGCCAGCAGCTTAGGCGGGAGCCCAATCTACGAGCAGTACTTC. This codes for CASSLGGSPIYEQYF. The rearrangement links TRBV13 to TRBJ2-7; possibly TRBD2 for D (6 bases). Germline CDR1 is PRHDT and CDR2 is FYEKMQ (reference sequence). This CDR3 has 15 amino acids. Trimming removed 0 bases at V and 3 bases at J, with 12 bases between.

The chain couples TRBV19 to TRBJ2-5, with TRBD1 as a possible D gene (5 bases). The V end lost 7 bases, the J end lost 5 bases, and 11 bases lay between the germline ends. Germline V CDR1 and CDR2: LNHDA, SQIVND (reference sequence). This CDR3 is built from 12 residues. Here the CDR3 DNA reads TGTGCCAGTATTGGGGCTACTGAGACCCAGTACTTC. It codes for CASIGATETQYF.

The chain employs TRBV5-8 and TRBJ1-3, with D perhaps matching TRBD1 (5 bases). CDR3 length equals 14 residues. Per the germline V gene, CDR1 is SGHTS and CDR2 is YDEGEE. Trimming left V 4 bases short and J 1 base short, with 9 bases between. CDR3 DNA sequence: TGTGCCAGCAGCCTCAGGGCATCTGGAAACACCATATATTTT. Its translation is CASSLRASGNTIYF.

A few counts support this clone. The V call is TRBV2, the J call TRBJ2-5; D ambiguous. V lost 4 bases to trimming and J lost 4 bases, with 7 bases between them. The CDR3 spans 12 residues. CDR1 SNHLY and CDR2 FYNNEI come from the germline V gene. For the CDR3, the DNA is TGTGCCAGCAGTGGGGCACGAGAGACCCAGTACTTC. Encoded protein: CASSGARETQYF.

Notes on this clone: Other DNA sequences of this sample code for an identical CDR3. The J gene is TRBJ1-1, the V gene TRBV18, with 8 bases identical to TRBD1. J gave up 0 bases and V 3 bases, and 0 bases lay outside the gene matches. The CDR3 has 14 residues. CDR1 is KGHSH and CDR2 is LQKENI in the germline V gene. The CDR3 protein is CASSPDRVNTEAFF. Here the CDR3 DNA reads TGTGCCAGCTCACCGGACAGGGTGAACACTGAAGCTTTCTTT.

In regard to this clone: At one end the junction does not follow the germline gene, possibly because of a read error. This chain uses TRBV7-7 with TRBJ2-7, with D possibly TRBD2 on 5 matching bases. The germline V gene has CDR1 SSHAT and CDR2 FNYEAQ (reference sequence). The CDR3 runs 13 residues. The CDR3 bases are TGTGCTAGCAGCCGCGGGCCCTCCTACGAGCAGTACTTC. It codes for CASSRGPSYEQYF.